This is a list of T cell receptor beta chains from one sample in a study of blood T cell repertoires in COVID-19. The assay was immunoSEQ multiplex PCR, and TCRdb's table has in-frame clones only and misses some. The data contain some 160,000 clones, around 82% of them singletons. The source material was peripheral blood. The receptors were gathered from an older woman who had recovered from COVID-19. CDR3s include the opening cysteine and the closing phenylalanine or tryptophan. The order of the fields is D gene, V gene, clone size, J gene, CDR3 protein, CDR3 DNA. D genes are given only for firm matches. A clone size is listed for some rows: how often the clone was seen (once, few, many), or a class if it is expanded.

d_gene: NA; v_gene: TRBV18; abundance: once; j_gene: TRBJ2-2; CDR3aa: CASSPSDFSLFF; CDR3nt: TGTGCCAGCTCACCGTCGGACTTCTCGCTGTTTTTT
d_gene: NA; v_gene: TRBV7-8; abundance: NA; j_gene: TRBJ2-1; CDR3aa: CASSFFPGADNEQFF; CDR3nt: TGTGCCAGCAGCTTTTTTCCGGGAGCCGACAATGAGCAGTTCTTC
d_gene: TRBD1; v_gene: TRBV5-4; abundance: NA; j_gene: TRBJ1-1; CDR3aa: CASSSPRDRNTEAFF; CDR3nt: TGTGCCAGCAGCTCCCCCCGGGACAGGAACACTGAAGCTTTCTTT
d_gene: TRBD1; v_gene: TRBV10-3; abundance: NA; j_gene: TRBJ1-2; CDR3aa: CAIGTGGPGYGYTF; CDR3nt: TGTGCCATCGGGACAGGGGGCCCGGGTTATGGCTACACCTTC
d_gene: NA; v_gene: TRBV29-1; abundance: NA; j_gene: TRBJ1-2; CDR3aa: CSVRAGGGYTF; CDR3nt: TGCAGCGTTCGGGCGGGAGGTGGCTACACCTTC
d_gene: TRBD2; v_gene: TRBV7-2; abundance: NA; j_gene: TRBJ2-3; CDR3aa: CASSFGLGSGRAGDTQYF; CDR3nt: TGTGCCAGCAGCTTCGGTCTCGGTAGCGGGAGGGCCGGAGATACGCAGTATTTT
d_gene: NA; v_gene: TRBV19; abundance: NA; j_gene: TRBJ1-5; CDR3aa: CASNPMGYSNQPQHF; CDR3nt: TGTGCCAGTAACCCAATGGGCTATAGCAATCAGCCCCAGCATTTT
d_gene: NA; v_gene: TRBV7-3; abundance: once; j_gene: TRBJ2-7; CDR3aa: CASSARIEQYF; CDR3nt: TGTGCCAGCAGCGCGCGGATCGAGCAGTACTTC
d_gene: TRBD2; v_gene: TRBV5-4; abundance: few; j_gene: TRBJ2-3; CDR3aa: CASRLAGGQVDTQYF; CDR3nt: TGTGCCAGCAGACTAGCGGGGGGGCAGGTAGATACGCAGTATTTT
d_gene: TRBD1; v_gene: TRBV5-6; abundance: NA; j_gene: TRBJ2-1; CDR3aa: CASSLDRGVEFF; CDR3nt: TGTGCCAGCAGCCTGGACAGGGGGGTGGAGTTCTTC
d_gene: NA; v_gene: TRBV19; abundance: once; j_gene: TRBJ2-7; CDR3aa: CASMSGYEQYF; CDR3nt: TGTGCCAGTATGAGTGGCTACGAGCAGTACTTC
d_gene: TRBD2; v_gene: TRBV4-1; abundance: NA; j_gene: TRBJ2-1; CDR3aa: CASSQDRGGGAVNEQFF; CDR3nt: TGCGCCAGCAGCCAAGATCGTGGCGGGGGGGCCGTAAATGAGCAGTTCTTC
d_gene: NA; v_gene: TRBV5-1; abundance: once; j_gene: TRBJ1-1; CDR3aa: CASSYSGQNTEAFF; CDR3nt: TGCGCCAGCAGCTACAGCGGCCAGAACACTGAAGCTTTCTTT
d_gene: TRBD2; v_gene: TRBV7-3; abundance: NA; j_gene: TRBJ2-3; CDR3aa: CASSLLAGGGSVPQYF; CDR3nt: TGTGCCAGCAGCCTCTTAGCGGGGGGCGGGTCGGTCCCGCAGTATTTT
d_gene: TRBD1; v_gene: TRBV6-5; abundance: many; j_gene: TRBJ2-2; CDR3aa: CASSSPTGFGTGELFF; CDR3nt: TGTGCCAGCAGTTCCCCGACAGGGTTTGGCACCGGGGAGCTGTTTTTT
d_gene: NA; v_gene: TRBV5-6; abundance: NA; j_gene: TRBJ1-1; CDR3aa: CASRTRDTIKAFF; CDR3nt: TGTGCCAGCAGGACCAGGGATACTATAAAAGCTTTCTTT
d_gene: NA; v_gene: TRBV19; abundance: NA; j_gene: TRBJ1-6; CDR3aa: CASSPLNSPLHF; CDR3nt: TGTGCCAGTAGTCCACTTAATTCACCCCTCCACTTT
d_gene: NA; v_gene: TRBV30; abundance: NA; j_gene: TRBJ1-6; CDR3aa: CAWRGRWDRSPLHF; CDR3nt: TGTGCCTGGAGAGGGAGGTGGGATAGATCACCCCTCCACTTT
d_gene: NA; v_gene: TRBV19; abundance: NA; j_gene: TRBJ2-7; CDR3aa: CAIRRRYYEQYF; CDR3nt: TGTGCCATCAGAAGGAGATACTACGAGCAGTACTTC
d_gene: NA; v_gene: TRBV29-1; abundance: NA; j_gene: TRBJ1-2; CDR3aa: CSVRGGGHGYTF; CDR3nt: TGCAGCGTTAGGGGAGGAGGTCATGGCTACACCTTC
d_gene: TRBD1; v_gene: TRBV5-1; abundance: NA; j_gene: TRBJ1-1; CDR3aa: CASSGAQGTNTEAFF; CDR3nt: TGCGCCAGCAGCGGGGCACAGGGGACTAACACTGAAGCTTTCTTT
d_gene: NA; v_gene: TRBV6-5; abundance: few; j_gene: TRBJ2-2; CDR3aa: CASSRSSNTGELFF; CDR3nt: TGTGCCAGCAGCCGGTCCTCTAATACCGGGGAGCTGTTTTTT
d_gene: NA; v_gene: TRBV10-3; abundance: few; j_gene: TRBJ2-2; CDR3aa: CAISPGVTNTGELFF; CDR3nt: TGTGCCATCAGCCCAGGGGTTACGAACACCGGGGAGCTGTTTTTT
d_gene: NA; v_gene: TRBV25-1; abundance: NA; j_gene: TRBJ2-1; CDR3aa: CASSEHPGGTANDNEQFF; CDR3nt: TGTGCCAGCAGTGAGCATCCGGGGGGGACAGCAAACGACAATGAGCAGTTCTTC
d_gene: TRBD1; v_gene: TRBV5-1; abundance: NA; j_gene: TRBJ2-7; CDR3aa: CASSLAGTGGDEQYF; CDR3nt: TGCGCCAGCAGCTTGGCCGGGACAGGCGGCGACGAGCAGTACTTC
d_gene: TRBD1; v_gene: TRBV27; abundance: NA; j_gene: TRBJ2-7; CDR3aa: CASTKHGTGGGSYEQYF; CDR3nt: TGTGCCAGCACCAAACACGGGACAGGGGGTGGGTCCTACGAGCAGTACTTC
d_gene: NA; v_gene: TRBV2; abundance: once; j_gene: TRBJ2-5; CDR3aa: CASSARRGQGGTQYF; CDR3nt: TGTGCCAGCAGTGCCCGAAGGGGGCAGGGGGGGACCCAGTACTTC
d_gene: NA; v_gene: TRBV11-2; abundance: NA; j_gene: TRBJ1-2; CDR3aa: CASSLGGQYYGYTF; CDR3nt: TGTGCCAGCAGCCTAGGCGGACAGTACTATGGCTACACCTTC
d_gene: NA; v_gene: TRBV12-3/TRBV12-4; abundance: once; j_gene: TRBJ2-7; CDR3aa: CASSLRGVQYF; CDR3nt: TGTGCCAGCAGTCTCAGGGGGGTGCAGTACTTC
d_gene: TRBD2; v_gene: TRBV7-8; abundance: NA; j_gene: TRBJ2-7; CDR3aa: CASSFSREGHQGYF; CDR3nt: TGTGCCAGCAGCTTTTCGCGGGAGGGCCATCAGGGGTACTTC
d_gene: TRBD1; v_gene: TRBV7-2; abundance: NA; j_gene: TRBJ1-2; CDR3aa: CASSPPDRVGLGYTF; CDR3nt: TGTGCCAGCAGCCCCCCGGACAGGGTGGGCTTGGGCTACACCTTC
d_gene: NA; v_gene: TRBV7-2; abundance: NA; j_gene: TRBJ1-1; CDR3aa: CASSLGSGLGTEAFF; CDR3nt: TGTGCCAGCAGCTTAGGTTCGGGGTTGGGCACTGAAGCTTTCTTT
d_gene: NA; v_gene: TRBV7-2; abundance: NA; j_gene: TRBJ2-3; CDR3aa: CASSSRALADTQYF; CDR3nt: TGTGCCAGCAGCTCAAGAGCTTTGGCAGATACGCAGTATTTT
d_gene: TRBD1; v_gene: TRBV30; abundance: few; j_gene: TRBJ1-1; CDR3aa: CAWTSSRGRAFF; CDR3nt: TGTGCCTGGACCTCATCCAGGGGGAGGGCTTTCTTT
d_gene: TRBD1; v_gene: TRBV11-2; abundance: NA; j_gene: TRBJ2-1; CDR3aa: CASSLGAGQGSIF; CDR3nt: TGTGCCAGCAGCTTAGGGGCGGGACAGGGGTCAATCTTC
d_gene: NA; v_gene: TRBV18; abundance: NA; j_gene: TRBJ2-2; CDR3aa: CASSPPGVANTGELFF; CDR3nt: TGTGCCAGCTCACCACCCGGGGTCGCGAACACCGGGGAGCTGTTTTTT
d_gene: NA; v_gene: TRBV5-4; abundance: NA; j_gene: TRBJ2-5; CDR3aa: CASSPRLVSQETQYF; CDR3nt: TGTGCCAGCAGCCCGAGACTAGTCTCCCAAGAGACCCAGTACTTC
d_gene: NA; v_gene: TRBV7-2; abundance: NA; j_gene: TRBJ1-6; CDR3aa: CASSLAGVSTGQTNSPLHF; CDR3nt: TGTGCCAGCAGCTTAGCCGGGGTTTCGACGGGACAAACTAATTCACCCCTCCACTTT
d_gene: NA; v_gene: TRBV7-9; abundance: NA; j_gene: TRBJ1-1; CDR3aa: CASILREGNTEAFF; CDR3nt: TGTGCCAGCATCTTACGGGAAGGGAACACTGAAGCTTTCTTT
d_gene: NA; v_gene: TRBV24-1; abundance: NA; j_gene: TRBJ2-5; CDR3aa: CATSDAGQLETQYF; CDR3nt: TGTGCCACCAGTGACGCGGGACAGTTGGAGACCCAGTACTTC
d_gene: TRBD2; v_gene: TRBV9; abundance: NA; j_gene: TRBJ2-2; CDR3aa: CASSVARAGTNTGELFF; CDR3nt: TGTGCCAGCAGCGTAGCTAGAGCGGGGACGAACACCGGGGAGCTGTTTTTT
d_gene: TRBD2; v_gene: TRBV18; abundance: NA; j_gene: TRBJ2-7; CDR3aa: CASSPGLAGHGEQYF; CDR3nt: TGTGCCAGCTCACCTGGACTAGCGGGGCATGGGGAGCAGTACTTC
d_gene: TRBD1; v_gene: TRBV10-1; abundance: NA; j_gene: TRBJ2-2; CDR3aa: CASSPGTGGLGSGELFF; CDR3nt: TGCGCCAGCAGCCCAGGGACAGGGGGTCTCGGGAGCGGGGAGCTGTTTTTT
d_gene: NA; v_gene: TRBV7-3; abundance: NA; j_gene: TRBJ2-5; CDR3aa: CASSLTGAAQETQYF; CDR3nt: TGTGCCAGCAGCTTAACAGGGGCGGCCCAAGAGACCCAGTACTTC
d_gene: NA; v_gene: TRBV30; abundance: NA; j_gene: TRBJ1-2; CDR3aa: CAWSVGGDGYTF; CDR3nt: TGTGCCTGGAGTGTTGGGGGGGATGGCTACACCTTC
d_gene: TRBD2; v_gene: TRBV9; abundance: NA; j_gene: TRBJ2-7; CDR3aa: CASSVAPSGGPNEQYF; CDR3nt: TGTGCCAGCAGCGTAGCGCCTAGCGGGGGGCCCAACGAGCAGTACTTC
d_gene: NA; v_gene: TRBV28; abundance: once; j_gene: TRBJ2-7; CDR3aa: CASSPPAYEQYF; CDR3nt: TGTGCCAGCAGCCCCCCGGCCTACGAGCAGTACTTC
d_gene: NA; v_gene: TRBV3-1/TRBV3-2; abundance: NA; j_gene: TRBJ2-1; CDR3aa: CASSLANEQFF; CDR3nt: TGTGCCAGCAGCCTAGCCAATGAGCAGTTCTTC
d_gene: NA; v_gene: TRBV5-1; abundance: NA; j_gene: TRBJ1-1; CDR3aa: CASSLERAYTEAFF; CDR3nt: TGCGCCAGCAGCTTGGAGAGGGCCTACACTGAAGCTTTCTTT
d_gene: TRBD1; v_gene: TRBV7-9; abundance: NA; j_gene: TRBJ2-1; CDR3aa: CASTQGAGEQFF; CDR3nt: TGTGCCAGCACCCAGGGGGCCGGGGAGCAGTTCTTC
d_gene: NA; v_gene: TRBV29-1; abundance: NA; j_gene: TRBJ2-7; CDR3aa: CSVGGAGGRYEQYF; CDR3nt: TGCAGCGTCGGGGGGGCAGGGGGAAGGTACGAGCAGTACTTC
d_gene: TRBD1; v_gene: TRBV12-3/TRBV12-4; abundance: NA; j_gene: TRBJ2-7; CDR3aa: CASSTGQWYEQYF; CDR3nt: TGTGCCAGCAGTACGGGACAGTGGTACGAGCAGTACTTC
d_gene: NA; v_gene: TRBV7-6; abundance: NA; j_gene: TRBJ1-2; CDR3aa: CASSPSTGGWDGYTF; CDR3nt: TGTGCCAGCAGCCCGAGCACGGGGGGCTGGGATGGCTACACCTTC